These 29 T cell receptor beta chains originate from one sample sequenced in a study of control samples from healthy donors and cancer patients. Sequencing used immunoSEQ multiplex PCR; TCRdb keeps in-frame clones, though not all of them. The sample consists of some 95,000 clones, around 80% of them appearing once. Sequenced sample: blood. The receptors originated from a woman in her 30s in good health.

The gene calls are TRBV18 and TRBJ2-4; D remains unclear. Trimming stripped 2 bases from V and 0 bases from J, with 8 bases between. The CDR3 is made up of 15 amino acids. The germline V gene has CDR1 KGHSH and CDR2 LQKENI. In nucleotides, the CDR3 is TGTGCCAGCTCACCAGAGACCCTAGCCAAAAACATTCAGTACTTC. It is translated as CASSPETLAKNIQYF.

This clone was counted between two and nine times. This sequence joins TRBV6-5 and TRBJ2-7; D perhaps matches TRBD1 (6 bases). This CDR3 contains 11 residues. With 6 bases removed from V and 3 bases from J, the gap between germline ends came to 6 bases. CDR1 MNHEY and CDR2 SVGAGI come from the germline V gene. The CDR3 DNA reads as TGTGCCAGCAGGGACAGCTACGAGCAGTACTTC. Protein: CASRDSYEQYF.

CDR3 bases: TGCGCCAGCAGCTCCGGGACAGGGAAATCAAATAATTCACCCCTCCACTTT. Its translation is CASSSGTGKSNNSPLHF. V usage is TRBV5-1 and J usage is TRBJ1-6; TRBD1 aligns across 9 bases. This CDR3 is built from 17 residues. From germline, CDR1 is SGHRS and CDR2 YFSETQ. The junction had 9 bases not matched to a gene; V was cut back by 3 bases and J by 5 bases.

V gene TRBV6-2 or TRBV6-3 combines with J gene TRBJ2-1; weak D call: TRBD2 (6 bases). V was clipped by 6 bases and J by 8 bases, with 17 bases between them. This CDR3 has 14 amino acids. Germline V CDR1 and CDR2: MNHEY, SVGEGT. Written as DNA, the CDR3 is TGTGCCAGCAGCCCACGACTCGGGGGTGATGAGCAGTTCTTC. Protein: CASSPRLGGDEQFF.

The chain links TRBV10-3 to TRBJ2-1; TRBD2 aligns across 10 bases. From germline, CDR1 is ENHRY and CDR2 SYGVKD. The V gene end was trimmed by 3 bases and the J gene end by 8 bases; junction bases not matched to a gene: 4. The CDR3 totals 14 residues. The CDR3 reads CAISDKRGGYEQFF. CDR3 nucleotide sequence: TGTGCCATCAGTGATAAGCGGGGGGGCTATGAGCAGTTCTTC.

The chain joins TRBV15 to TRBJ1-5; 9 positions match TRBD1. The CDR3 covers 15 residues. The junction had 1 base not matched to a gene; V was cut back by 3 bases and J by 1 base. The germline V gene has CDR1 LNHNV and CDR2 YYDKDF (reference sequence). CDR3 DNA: TGTGCCACCAGCAGCGACAGGGGGAGCAATCAGCCCCAGCATTTT. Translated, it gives CATSSDRGSNQPQHF.

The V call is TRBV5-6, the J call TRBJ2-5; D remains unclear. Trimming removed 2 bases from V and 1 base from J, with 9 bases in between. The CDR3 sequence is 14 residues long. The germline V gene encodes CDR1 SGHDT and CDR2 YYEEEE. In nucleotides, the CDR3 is TGTGCCAGCAGCTTAGCCGAGGTCCAAGAGACCCAGTACTTC. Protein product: CASSLAEVQETQYF.

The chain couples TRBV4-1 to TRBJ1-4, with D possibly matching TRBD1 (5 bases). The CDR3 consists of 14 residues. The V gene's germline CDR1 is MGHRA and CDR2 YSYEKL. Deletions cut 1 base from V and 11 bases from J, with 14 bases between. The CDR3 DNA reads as TGCGCCAGCAGCCAAGTGCTCGACGGGGCGAAACTGTTTTTT. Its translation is CASSQVLDGAKLFF.

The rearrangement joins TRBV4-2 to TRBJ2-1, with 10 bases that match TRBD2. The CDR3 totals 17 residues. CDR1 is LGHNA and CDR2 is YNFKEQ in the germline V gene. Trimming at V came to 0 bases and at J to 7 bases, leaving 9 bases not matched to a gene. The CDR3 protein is CASSQELAGLGGNEQFF. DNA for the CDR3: TGTGCCAGCAGCCAAGAACTAGCGGGGTTAGGTGGGAATGAGCAGTTCTTC.

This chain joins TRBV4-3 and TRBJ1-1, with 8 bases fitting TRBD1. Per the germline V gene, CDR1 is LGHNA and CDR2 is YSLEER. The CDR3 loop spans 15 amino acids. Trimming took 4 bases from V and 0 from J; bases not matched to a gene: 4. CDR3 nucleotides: TGCGCCAGCAGCCCTCAGGGGGCCATGAACACTGAAGCTTTCTTT. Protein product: CASSPQGAMNTEAFF.

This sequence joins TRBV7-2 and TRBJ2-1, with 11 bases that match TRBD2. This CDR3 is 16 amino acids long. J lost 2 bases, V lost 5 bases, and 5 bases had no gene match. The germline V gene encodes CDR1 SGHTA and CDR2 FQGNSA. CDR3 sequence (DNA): TGTGCCAGCAGCCCTCCGGGACTAGCGGCCTACAATGAGCAGTTCTTC. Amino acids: CASSPPGLAAYNEQFF.

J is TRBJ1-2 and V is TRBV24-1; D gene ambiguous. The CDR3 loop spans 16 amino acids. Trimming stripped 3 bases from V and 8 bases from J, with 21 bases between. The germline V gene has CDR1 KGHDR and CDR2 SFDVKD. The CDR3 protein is CATSDTLWGIREGYTF. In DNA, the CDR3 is TGTGCCACCAGTGATACCCTCTGGGGAATAAGGGAAGGCTACACCTTC.

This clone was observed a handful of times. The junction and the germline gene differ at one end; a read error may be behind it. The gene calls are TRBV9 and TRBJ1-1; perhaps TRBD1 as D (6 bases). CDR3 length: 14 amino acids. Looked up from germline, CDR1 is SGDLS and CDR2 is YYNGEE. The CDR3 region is CASTGTGKNAEAFF. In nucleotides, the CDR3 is TGTGCCAGCACCGGTACAGGGAAGAACGCTGAAGCTTTCTTT.

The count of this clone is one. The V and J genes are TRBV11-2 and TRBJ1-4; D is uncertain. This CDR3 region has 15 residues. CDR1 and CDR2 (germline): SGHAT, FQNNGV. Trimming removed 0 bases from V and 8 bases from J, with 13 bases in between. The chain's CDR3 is CASSLDPARGEKLFF. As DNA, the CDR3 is TGTGCCAGCAGCTTAGACCCCGCTCGAGGGGAAAAACTGTTTTTT.

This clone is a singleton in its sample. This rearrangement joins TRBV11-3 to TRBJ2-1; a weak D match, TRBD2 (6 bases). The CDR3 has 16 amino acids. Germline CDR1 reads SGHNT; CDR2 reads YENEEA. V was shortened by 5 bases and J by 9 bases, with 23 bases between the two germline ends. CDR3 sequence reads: CASSQGGPFQRGEQFF. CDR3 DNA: TGTGCCAGCAGCCAGGGAGGACCTTTTCAGCGAGGTGAGCAGTTCTTC. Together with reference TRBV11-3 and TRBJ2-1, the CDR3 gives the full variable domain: EAGVVQSPRYKIIEKKQPVAFWCNPISGHNTLYWYLQNLGQGPELLIRYENEEAVDDSQLPKDRFSAERLKGVDSTLKIQPAELGDSAVYLCASSQGGPFQRGEQFFGPGTRLTVL.

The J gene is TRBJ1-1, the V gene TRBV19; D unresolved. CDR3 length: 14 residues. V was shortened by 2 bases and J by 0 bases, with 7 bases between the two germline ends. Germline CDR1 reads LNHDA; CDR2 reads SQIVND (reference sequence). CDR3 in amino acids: CASSIKRMNTEAFF. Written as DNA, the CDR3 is TGTGCCAGTAGTATAAAAAGGATGAACACTGAAGCTTTCTTT.

CDR3 loop: CAWSPGQGAFEKLFF. DNA for the CDR3: TGTGCCTGGAGCCCCGGACAGGGGGCCTTTGAAAAACTGTTTTTT. The chain uses TRBV30 and TRBJ1-4; 11 bases match TRBD1. CDR1 and CDR2 from the germline V gene are GTSNPN and SVGIG (reference sequence). The CDR3 runs to 15 residues. The junction had 7 bases not matched to a gene; V was cut back by 3 bases and J by 7 bases.

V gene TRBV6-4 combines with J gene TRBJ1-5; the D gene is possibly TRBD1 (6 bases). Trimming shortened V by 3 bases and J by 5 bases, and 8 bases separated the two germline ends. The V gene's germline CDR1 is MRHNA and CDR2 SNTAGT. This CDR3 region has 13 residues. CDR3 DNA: TGTGCCAGCAGTGAGGGGGCCCATCAGCCCCAGCATTTT. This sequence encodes CASSEGAHQPQHF.

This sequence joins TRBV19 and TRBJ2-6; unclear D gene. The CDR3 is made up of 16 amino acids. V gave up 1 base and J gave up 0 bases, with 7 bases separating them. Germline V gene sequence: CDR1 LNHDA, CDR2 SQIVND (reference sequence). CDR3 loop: CASSIGPTSGANVLTF. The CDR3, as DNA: TGTGCCAGTAGTATAGGGCCGACCTCTGGGGCCAACGTCCTGACTTTC.

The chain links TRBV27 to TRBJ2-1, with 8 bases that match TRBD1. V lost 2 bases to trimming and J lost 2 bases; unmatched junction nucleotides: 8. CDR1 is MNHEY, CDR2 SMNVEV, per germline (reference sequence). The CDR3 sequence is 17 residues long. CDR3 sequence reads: CASSLDYQGAAYNEQFF. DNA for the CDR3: TGTGCCAGCAGTTTAGACTACCAGGGGGCCGCCTACAATGAGCAGTTCTTC.

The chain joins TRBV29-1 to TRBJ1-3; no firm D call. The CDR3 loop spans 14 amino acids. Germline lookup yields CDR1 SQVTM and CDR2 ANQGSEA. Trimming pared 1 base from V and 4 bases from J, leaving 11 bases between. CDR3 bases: TGCAGCGTTGAAGGGTCAGTGGACGGAAACACCATATATTTT. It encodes CSVEGSVDGNTIYF.

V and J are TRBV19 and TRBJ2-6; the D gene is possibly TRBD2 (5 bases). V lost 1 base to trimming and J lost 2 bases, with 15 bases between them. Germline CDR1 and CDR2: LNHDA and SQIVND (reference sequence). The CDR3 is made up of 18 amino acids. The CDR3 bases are TGTGCCAGTAGTATAGGGATCGGGGATCCTGCTGGGGCCAACGTCCTGACTTTC. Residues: CASSIGIGDPAGANVLTF.

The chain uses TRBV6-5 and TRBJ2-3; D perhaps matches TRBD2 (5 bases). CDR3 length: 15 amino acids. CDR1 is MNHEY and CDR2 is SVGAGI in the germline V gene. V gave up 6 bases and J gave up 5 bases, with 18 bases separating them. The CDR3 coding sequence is TGTGCCAGCAGGGCTGGGAGCGGACCTCAAGATACGCAGTATTTT. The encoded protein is CASRAGSGPQDTQYF.

This chain's CDR3 is CASSAMTGSEAFF. The CDR3 nucleotides are TGTGCCAGCAGTGCCATGACAGGGTCTGAAGCTTTCTTT. The chain is built from TRBV6-4 and TRBJ1-1; TRBD1 matches 7 bases. CDR1 and CDR2 from the germline V gene are MRHNA and SNTAGT. Unmatched junction bases numbered 5, after V lost 4 bases and J lost 6 bases. CDR3 length: 13 residues.

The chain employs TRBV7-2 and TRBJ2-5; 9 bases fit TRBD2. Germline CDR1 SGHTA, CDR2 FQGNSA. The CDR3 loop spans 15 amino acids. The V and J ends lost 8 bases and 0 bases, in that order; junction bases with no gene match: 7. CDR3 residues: CASRLAGGYQETQYF. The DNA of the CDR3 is TGTGCCAGCCGCCTCGCGGGGGGGTACCAAGAGACCCAGTACTTC.

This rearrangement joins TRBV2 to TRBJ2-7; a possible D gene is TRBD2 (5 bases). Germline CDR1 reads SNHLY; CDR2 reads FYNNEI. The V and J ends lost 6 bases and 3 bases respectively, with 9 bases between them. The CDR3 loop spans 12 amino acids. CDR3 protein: CASREVGYEQYF. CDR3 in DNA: TGTGCCAGCAGGGAGGTCGGCTACGAGCAGTACTTC.

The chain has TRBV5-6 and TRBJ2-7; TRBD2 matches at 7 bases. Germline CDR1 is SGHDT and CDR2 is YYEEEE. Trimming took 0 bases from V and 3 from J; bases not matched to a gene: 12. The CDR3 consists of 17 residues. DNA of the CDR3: TGTGCCAGCAGCTTGGCCGAGTTGAGACTAGCAGGCTACGAGCAGTACTTC. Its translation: CASSLAELRLAGYEQYF.

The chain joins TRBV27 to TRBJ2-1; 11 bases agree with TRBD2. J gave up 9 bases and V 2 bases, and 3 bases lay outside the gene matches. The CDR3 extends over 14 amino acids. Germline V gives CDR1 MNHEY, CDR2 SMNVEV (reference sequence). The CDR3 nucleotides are TGTGCCAGCAGTTTAAGACTAGCGGGAACTGAGCAGTTCTTC. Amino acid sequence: CASSLRLAGTEQFF.

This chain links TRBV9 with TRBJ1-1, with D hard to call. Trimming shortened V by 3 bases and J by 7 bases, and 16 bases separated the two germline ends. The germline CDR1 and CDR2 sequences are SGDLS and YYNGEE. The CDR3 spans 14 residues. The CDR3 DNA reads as TGTGCCAGCAGCGACCCCAGAGGACGTGGTGAAGCTTTCTTT. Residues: CASSDPRGRGEAFF.